The clone carrying this T cell receptor (beta chain) is a singleton in its sample. Its antigen is not known. The data originate from a study of regulatory and conventional T cells in RAG deficiency. Study-wide findings and caveats: Shorter CDR3s in all patient subsets; >75% Treg-Tconv overlap in Omenn.

The ends lost 0 bases at V and 6 bases at J; junction bases unmatched: 2. In germline, CDR1 is SGHRS, CDR2 YFSETQ. This CDR3 comprises 15 residues. Genomic DNA came from blood conventional CD4+ T cells gated CD25-low CD127-high. Profiled with immunoSEQ multiplex PCR; TCRdb holds only in-frame clones, not every one. The data show more than 20,000 clones, with approximately 93% seen just once and 0.73% held by the top ten. The same data also contributed to another study, on regulatory T cells. As that study records: The primer mix had 52 TRBV and 13 TRBJ primers. Skewed V and J usage and few unique V-J pairs marked patient repertoires, most in Tregs.

The receptor's source is a human donor in good health. This chain connects TRBV5-1 to TRBJ2-1, with 11 bases that match TRBD2. Sequencing was done on a sample of CD4+ T cells sorted from blood. CDR3 sequence: CASSLELAGANEQFF. As DNA, the CDR3 is TGCGCCAGCAGCTTGGAACTAGCGGGAGCCAATGAGCAGTTCTTC.